These T cell receptor beta chains were read from a single sample in a study of tumor and adjacent non-tumor tissue in lung cancer. TCRdb re-called the multiplex PCR reads with MiXCR, one entry per CDR3 protein. Of about 76,000 distinct CDR3 sequences listed, 70% to 90% were seen once; the top ten hold approximately 55%. The sample taken for sequencing was distant non-tumor lung tissue. All receptors come from a man aged 55 to 70 with non-small cell lung cancer. The CDR3 runs from the conserved cysteine through the conserved F or W. D genes are given only for firm matches. A clone size is listed for some rows: how often the clone was seen (once, few, many), or a class if it is expanded.

V: TRBV28
size: -
D: -
J: TRBJ1-2
DNA: TGTGCCAGCAGCCCACCTGGGGGAAAGAGTGGCTACACCTTC
CDR3: CASSPPGGKSGYTF

V: TRBV9
size: -
D: -
J: TRBJ2-1
DNA: TGTGCCAGCAGCGTAGATGTTAGGGCAGGAAACGGAAATGAGCAGTTCTTC
CDR3: CASSVDVRAGNGNEQFF

V: TRBV29-1
size: once
D: -
J: TRBJ2-2
DNA: TGCAGCGTGACCGGGAATAGTGGGTTCACCGGGGAGCCGTTTTTT
CDR3: CSVTGNSGFTGEPFF

V: TRBV5-1
size: -
D: TRBD2
J: TRBJ2-3
DNA: TGCGCCAGCAGCTTGGGGCGGGGGAGCGACCCCACAGACGGGCAGTATTTT
CDR3: CASSLGRGSDPTDGQYF

V: TRBV29-1
size: -
D: -
J: TRBJ2-1
DNA: TGCAGCGTTGATAACGTTGAGCGGTTCTTC
CDR3: CSVDNVERFF

V: TRBV6-1
size: -
D: TRBD2
J: TRBJ2-4
DNA: TGTGCCACCAGTCCCGGGGGGGCCGAAAGCATTCAGTACTTC
CDR3: CATSPGGAESIQYF

V: TRBV6-5
size: many
D: -
J: TRBJ1-4
DNA: TGTGCCAGCACCACCAAGAATTCAGCAACTAATGAAAAACTGTTTTTT
CDR3: CASTTKNSATNEKLFF

V: TRBV18
size: -
D: -
J: TRBJ2-3
DNA: TGTGCCAGCTCACCACCGCTCGCAGATACGCAGTATTTT
CDR3: CASSPPLADTQYF

V: TRBV6-5
size: few
D: -
J: TRBJ1-1
DNA: TGTGCCAGCAGTTACTCGAGGGGTTCGATGAACACTGAAGCTTTCTTT
CDR3: CASSYSRGSMNTEAFF

V: TRBV11-2
size: -
D: -
J: TRBJ1-1
DNA: TGTGCCTGCAGTCCGACCGCGTACACTGAAACTTTCTTT
CDR3: CACSPTAYTETFF

V: TRBV4-3
size: -
D: -
J: TRBJ2-2
DNA: TGCGCCAGCAGCCGAGAGTTCACCTGGGAGCTGTTTTTT
CDR3: CASSREFTWELFF

V: TRBV11-3
size: -
D: -
J: TRBJ2-2
DNA: -
CDR3: CASSSREREDAEPGSCFF

V: TRBV6-1
size: many
D: TRBD2
J: TRBJ2-1
DNA: TGTGCCAGCATCTTTAGCGGGAGTAGGAATGAGCAGTTCTTC
CDR3: CASIFSGSRNEQFF

V: TRBV20-1
size: -
D: TRBD2
J: TRBJ2-7
DNA: TGCAGCGCTAGACATCGAGAAGCGGGAGTGTACGGCTACGAGCAGTACTTC
CDR3: CSARHREAGVYGYEQYF

V: TRBV20-1
size: many
D: TRBD2
J: TRBJ2-1
DNA: TGCAGTGCCGAAAGCGGGAGGGTCCCCAATGAGCAGTTCTTC
CDR3: CSAESGRVPNEQFF

V: TRBV12-3/TRBV12-4
size: -
D: -
J: TRBJ2-3
DNA: TGTGCCAGCAGTCCCCTAGAGGGGGGTCGCACAGATATGCAGTATTTT
CDR3: CASSPLEGGRTDMQYF

V: TRBV6-1
size: -
D: -
J: TRBJ1-1
DNA: TGTGCCAGCACTGAAGACAAGGGCGACATTGAAGCTTTCTTT
CDR3: CASTEDKGDIEAFF

V: TRBV11-2
size: -
D: TRBD1
J: TRBJ2-6
DNA: TGTTCCGGCAGCTTATTTCCAAAGGACAGGCCCTCTGGGGCCAACGTCCTGACTTTC
CDR3: CSGSLFPKDRPSGANVLTF

V: TRBV6-1
size: -
D: TRBD2
J: TRBJ2-5
DNA: TGTGTCAGCAGTGAACAAACTAGCGGGGGTAAGACCCAATACTTC
CDR3: CVSSEQTSGGKTQYF

V: TRBV6-5
size: once
D: -
J: TRBJ1-1
DNA: TGTGCCTGCAGTCGCGGGGCAAACACCGAAGCTTTCTTT
CDR3: CACSRGANTEAFF

V: TRBV11-2
size: many
D: TRBD1
J: TRBJ1-3
DNA: TGTGCCAGCAGAAGACAGGGGGGAATTAGCACCATATATTTT
CDR3: CASRRQGGISTIYF

V: TRBV5-1
size: -
D: -
J: TRBJ2-1
DNA: TGCGCCAGCAGCTTCGGGAGCGGGTACAATGAGCAGTTCTTC
CDR3: CASSFGSGYNEQFF

V: TRBV5-4
size: few
D: TRBD1
J: TRBJ2-2
DNA: TGTGCCAGCAGTTTGCGGGACAGGTCGAGCGGGGAGCTGTTTTTT
CDR3: CASSLRDRSSGELFF

V: TRBV6-1
size: once
D: TRBD2
J: TRBJ2-1
DNA: TGTGCCAGTAGTGTGGGGACTATTAATGAGCAGTTCTTC
CDR3: CASSVGTINEQFF

V: TRBV13
size: many
D: TRBD1
J: TRBJ1-2
DNA: TGTGCCAGCAGCCTTACTCCCGGGGGGGACAGGGCCTATGGCTACACCTTC
CDR3: CASSLTPGGDRAYGYTF

V: TRBV5-4
size: few
D: -
J: TRBJ1-1
DNA: TGTGCCGGCAGACCACCGGGTGCGGCGGGGACTGAAGCTTTCTTT
CDR3: CAGRPPGAAGTEAFF

V: TRBV11-3
size: -
D: TRBD1
J: TRBJ2-5
DNA: TGTGTCAGCAGCAAAACGGACAGGGAAGGGACCCAGTACTTC
CDR3: CVSSKTDREGTQYF